The sequence of this T cell receptor beta chain was determined in a study of shared T cell receptors in the human thymus. The CDR3 totals 15 residues. Germline V CDR1 and CDR2: LNHDA, SQIVND (reference sequence). V gave up 2 bases and J gave up 3 bases, with 11 bases separating them. The protocol was immunoSEQ multiplex PCR, while the TCRdb copy is restricted to in-frame clones and leaves out a portion. The table lists 700,000 or so clones, 80% to 90% of them singletons. The sample was also reused in another study, on human thymus T cells. Turning to that study: The sample donors, healthy Finnish infants, were having corrective surgery for congenital heart defects. Resections were taken during corrective heart surgery, and the thymus tissue came from these. It looked as if thymic and blood repertoires used V and J genes in a biased way. Related research reported highly overlapping thymic repertoires among unrelated individuals.

The source material was thymocytes. This clonotype was sampled from a girl under two years old with a congenital heart defect. The chain couples TRBV19 to TRBJ2-1; possibly TRBD1 for D (6 bases). Here the CDR3 DNA reads TGTGCCAGTAGTATACAGGACAGCAGCTACAATGAGCAGTTCTTC. Translated: CASSIQDSSYNEQFF.